These T cell receptor beta chains were read from a single sample in a study of vaccination and CD4 T cells after COVID-19. These receptors' antigens are unknown. TCRdb re-called the PCR reads with MiXCR, one entry per CDR3 protein. The table lists fewer than 10,000 distinct CDR3 sequences, over 40% of them singletons. Sequencing was carried out using CD4+ T cells from blood, cultured in vitro. The receptors come from a human donor in good health. Both conserved end residues are part of each CDR3. The order of the fields is clone size, D gene, V gene, J gene, CDR3 DNA, CDR3 protein. The D gene is left open where the match is weak. Clone sizes are given selectively: once, few, many, or a class where the clone is expanded.

-	-	TRBV20-1	TRBJ2-1	TGCAGTGCTTACAGCCCCTCCTACAATGAGCAGTTCTTC	CSAYSPSYNEQFF
-	TRBD1	TRBV6-1	TRBJ1-3	TGTGCCAGCAGTGAAGCCGGACAGGGGCGGCCCATATATTTT	CASSEAGQGRPIYF
-	-	TRBV20-1	TRBJ1-5	TGCAGTGCTAGAGAAGGGGACCAGCCCCAGCATTTT	CSAREGDQPQHF
-	TRBD1	TRBV19	TRBJ1-6	TGTGCCAGTAGTGCACCGGGACAGAACATTTCACCCCTCCACTTT	CASSAPGQNISPLHF
few	-	TRBV6-1	TRBJ2-6	TGTGCCAGCAGTGTCAGTACTGGGGCCAACGTCCTGACTTTC	CASSVSTGANVLTF
-	TRBD2	TRBV20-1	TRBJ2-3	TGCAGTGCTACTAGCGGGAGGGCCACAGATACGCAGTATTTT	CSATSGRATDTQYF
few	-	TRBV7-6	TRBJ2-7	TGTGCCAGCAGCTTAGCGGCGTCAGGTCCCTACGAGCAGTACTTC	CASSLAASGPYEQYF
-	TRBD1	TRBV5-6	TRBJ2-7	TGTGCCAGCAGCTTGGCCGGGACAGGGACCAACGAGCAGTACTTC	CASSLAGTGTNEQYF
few	-	TRBV12-3/TRBV12-4	TRBJ1-1	TGTGCCAGCAGTGCGCCCCGAAAGGTTTTCTTT	CASSAPRKVFF
few	-	TRBV6-5	TRBJ1-2	TGTGCCAGCAGTAACTTAATTCATGCAGGATCCGATGGCTACACCTTC	CASSNLIHAGSDGYTF
few	TRBD1	TRBV19	TRBJ1-2	TGTGCCAGTAGTATACAGGGGGTAGGTGGCTACACCTTC	CASSIQGVGGYTF
-	-	TRBV5-6	TRBJ2-1	TGTGCCAGCAGCGAATACTTCTTCAACACGGCGTACAATGAGCAGTTCTTC	CASSEYFFNTAYNEQFF
few	TRBD1	TRBV6-1	TRBJ1-2	TGTGCCAGCAAATTGGGGACAGGGGGCTCGGACTATGGCTACACCTTC	CASKLGTGGSDYGYTF
-	TRBD1	TRBV7-2	TRBJ1-2	TGTGCCAGCAGCTTAGGCGGACAGGGTGGCTATGGCTACACCTTC	CASSLGGQGGYGYTF
-	-	TRBV30	TRBJ1-2	TGTGCCTGGAGGACAGGAGTGGGCTACACCTTC	CAWRTGVGYTF
-	-	TRBV12-5	TRBJ2-1	TGTGCTAGTGGTTTGGGGAGTTACAATGAGCAGTTCTTC	CASGLGSYNEQFF
-	-	TRBV29-1	TRBJ1-1	TGCAGCGCCGAACGTCGCCTGAGCGTTGGGACCACTGAAGCTTTCTTT	CSAERRLSVGTTEAFF
-	-	TRBV15	TRBJ1-5	TGTGCCACCAGCAGAGAAAGAGCGGGTTATAGCAATCAGCCCCAGCATTTT	CATSRERAGYSNQPQHF
-	TRBD1	TRBV7-2	TRBJ2-4	TGTGCCAGCAGCCCGCAGGGGACAGGGAAAAACATTCAGTACTTC	CASSPQGTGKNIQYF
few	-	TRBV27	TRBJ2-3	TGTGCCAGCAGTACCGGACTGTACCATACGCAGTATTTT	CASSTGLYHTQYF
-	TRBD2	TRBV2	TRBJ2-2	TGTGCCAGTTCGAGGCTAGCGGCGACTACGAACACCGGGGAGCTGTTTTTT	CASSRLAATTNTGELFF
-	TRBD1	TRBV20-1	TRBJ1-2	TGCAGTGCTAGGGACAGGGTTGGCGGGCCGGAAGAAGGCTACACCTTC	CSARDRVGGPEEGYTF
-	-	TRBV7-2	TRBJ1-3	TGTGCCAGCAGCTTAAGAGGTCAGGGAAACACCATATATTTT	CASSLRGQGNTIYF
-	-	TRBV7-6	TRBJ1-4	TGTGCCAGCAGCTACATCCAGGGCACTAATGAAAAACTGTTTTTT	CASSYIQGTNEKLFF
few	TRBD2	TRBV6-4	TRBJ2-7	TGTGCCAGCAGTGACGGCGGGAGCTCCTACGAGCAGTACTTC	CASSDGGSSYEQYF
-	-	TRBV7-6	TRBJ1-1	TGTGCCAGCAGCTTAGAAGCGGCAGGGCGGGCTTTCTTT	CASSLEAAGRAFF
once	TRBD1	TRBV7-2	TRBJ1-3	TGTGCCAGCAGCTTAGCCGGACAGGGGACGGGAAACACCATATATTTT	CASSLAGQGTGNTIYF